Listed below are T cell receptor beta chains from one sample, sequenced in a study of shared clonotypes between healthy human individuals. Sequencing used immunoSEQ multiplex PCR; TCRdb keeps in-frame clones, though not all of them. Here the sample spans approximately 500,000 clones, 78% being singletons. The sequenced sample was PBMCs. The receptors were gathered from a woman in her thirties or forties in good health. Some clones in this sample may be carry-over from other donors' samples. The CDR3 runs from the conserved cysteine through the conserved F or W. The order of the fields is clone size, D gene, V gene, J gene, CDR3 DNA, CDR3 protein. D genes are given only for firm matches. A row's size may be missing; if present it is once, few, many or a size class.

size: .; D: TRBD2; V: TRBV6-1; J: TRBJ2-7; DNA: TGTGCCAGCAGTGAGCCGGGACTAGCGGCATACGAGCAGTACTTC; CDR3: CASSEPGLAAYEQYF
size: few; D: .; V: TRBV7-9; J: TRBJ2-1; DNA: TGTGCCGGAGGGACTTCTCCTGGAAATGAGCAGTTCTTC; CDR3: CAGGTSPGNEQFF
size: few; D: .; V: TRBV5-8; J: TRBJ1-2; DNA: TGTGCCAGCAGCTTGGTCACAGTCTACACCTTC; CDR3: CASSLVTVYTF
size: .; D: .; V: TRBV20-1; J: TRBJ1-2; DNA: TGCAGTGCTATCTTTAACTATGGCTACACCTTC; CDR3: CSAIFNYGYTF
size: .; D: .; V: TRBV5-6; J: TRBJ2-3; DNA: TGTGCCAGCAGCTTGAATGTTGTGACAGGCGGAGATACGCAGTATTTT; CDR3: CASSLNVVTGGDTQYF
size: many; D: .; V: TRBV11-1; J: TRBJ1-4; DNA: TGTGCCAGCACCAAGGACAGAACGAATGAAAAACTGTTTTTT; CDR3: CASTKDRTNEKLFF
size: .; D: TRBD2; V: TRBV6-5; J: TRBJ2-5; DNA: TGTGCCAGCAGTTTTGGGGGGGGACTACAAGAGACCCAGTACTTC; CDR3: CASSFGGGLQETQYF
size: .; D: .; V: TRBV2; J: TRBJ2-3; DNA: TGTGCCAGCAGGAAGGATCCAGATACGCAGTATTTT; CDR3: CASRKDPDTQYF
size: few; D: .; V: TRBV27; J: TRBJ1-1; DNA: TGTGCCAGCAGTTTAGGGGTGGCAGGGAGGTCTTTCTTT; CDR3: CASSLGVAGRSFF
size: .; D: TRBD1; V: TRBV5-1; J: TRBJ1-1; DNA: TGCGCCAGCAGCGTGGACAGGGCGAACACTGAAGCTTTCTTT; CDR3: CASSVDRANTEAFF
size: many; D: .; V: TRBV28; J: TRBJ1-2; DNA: TGTGCCAGCAAGGTGGGGGATCTCTATGGCTACACCTTC; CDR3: CASKVGDLYGYTF
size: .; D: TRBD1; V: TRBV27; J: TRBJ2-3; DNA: TGTGCCAGCAGTGAGGGACAGGGCACAGATACGCAGTATTTT; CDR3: CASSEGQGTDTQYF
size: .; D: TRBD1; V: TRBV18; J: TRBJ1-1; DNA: TGTGCCAGCTCTACAGGGGACACTGAAGCTTTCTTT; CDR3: CASSTGDTEAFF
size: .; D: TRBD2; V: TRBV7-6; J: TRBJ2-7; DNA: TGTGCCAGCAGCTCCCGTGGGGGGGGCTACGAGCAGTACTTC; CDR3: CASSSRGGGYEQYF
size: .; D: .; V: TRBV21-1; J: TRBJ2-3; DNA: TGTGCCAGCAGCAGAAGACGGGGGACCACAGATACGCAGTATTTT; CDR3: CASSRRRGTTDTQYF
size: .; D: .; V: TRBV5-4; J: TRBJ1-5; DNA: TGTGCCAGCAGCTTGTATGATCAGCCCCAGCATTTT; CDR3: CASSLYDQPQHF
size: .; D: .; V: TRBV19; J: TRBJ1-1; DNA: TGTGCCAGTAGTATGGCCGCGGGGGGGGTGAAAACTGAAGCTTTCTTT; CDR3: CASSMAAGGVKTEAFF
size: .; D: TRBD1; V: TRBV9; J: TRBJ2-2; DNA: TGTGCCAGCAGCGCCACAGGGGGCGCGAACACCGGGGAGCTGTTTTTT; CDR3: CASSATGGANTGELFF
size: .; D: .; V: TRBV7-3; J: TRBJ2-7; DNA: TGTGCCAGCAGCTTATACCCCGCTCCCGAATACGAGCAGTACTTC; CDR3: CASSLYPAPEYEQYF
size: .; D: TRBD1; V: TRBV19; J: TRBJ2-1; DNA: TGTGCCAGTAGGAGACAGGGACAGGGGGCGTACAATGAGCAGTTCTTC; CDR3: CASRRQGQGAYNEQFF
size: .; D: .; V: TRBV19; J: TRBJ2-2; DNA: TGTGCCAGTAGTATAACCCCTCTTCAGGTCACCGGGGAGCTGTTTTTT; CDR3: CASSITPLQVTGELFF
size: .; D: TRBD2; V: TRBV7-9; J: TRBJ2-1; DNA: TGTGCCAGCAGCCCCGGGACTATCTACAATGAGCAGTTCTTC; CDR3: CASSPGTIYNEQFF
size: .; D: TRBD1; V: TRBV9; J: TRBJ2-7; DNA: TGTGCCAGCAGCGTAGGCAGGACAGGGTGGTACGAGCAGTACTTC; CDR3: CASSVGRTGWYEQYF
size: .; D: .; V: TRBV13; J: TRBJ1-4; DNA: TGTGCCAGCAGCTACAGGGCAACTAATGAAAAACTGTTTTTT; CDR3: CASSYRATNEKLFF
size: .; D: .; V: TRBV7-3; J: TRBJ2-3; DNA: TGTGCCAGCAGCTTAGGTACTAGCACAGATACGCAGTATTTT; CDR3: CASSLGTSTDTQYF
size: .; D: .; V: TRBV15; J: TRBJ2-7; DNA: TGTGCCACCAGCAGAGAGTGGGGATACTCCTACGAGCAGTACTTC; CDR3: CATSREWGYSYEQYF
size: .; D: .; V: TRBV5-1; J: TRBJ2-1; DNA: TGCGCCAGCAGCTTGGCCTCGGGCGGGATCGGTGAGCAGTTCTTC; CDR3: CASSLASGGIGEQFF
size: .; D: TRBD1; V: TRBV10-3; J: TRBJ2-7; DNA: TGTGCCATCAGTGAACCGAGACAGGGGGACTACGAGCAGTACTTC; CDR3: CAISEPRQGDYEQYF
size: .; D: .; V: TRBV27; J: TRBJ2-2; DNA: TGTGCCAGCAGTTTACGTGTCACCGGGGAGCTGTTTTTT; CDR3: CASSLRVTGELFF
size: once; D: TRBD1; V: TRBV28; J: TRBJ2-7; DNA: TGTGCCAGCAGTAACCCGGGGACAGGGGGCCACGAGCAGTACTTC; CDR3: CASSNPGTGGHEQYF
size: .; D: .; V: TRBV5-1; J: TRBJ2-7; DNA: TGCGCCAGCAGCTTGGCCGACAGTGGCGCCTACGAGCAGTACTTC; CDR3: CASSLADSGAYEQYF
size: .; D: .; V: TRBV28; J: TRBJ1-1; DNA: TGTGCCAGCATCACCGGGGGCGGGACTGAAGCTTTCTTT; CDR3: CASITGGGTEAFF
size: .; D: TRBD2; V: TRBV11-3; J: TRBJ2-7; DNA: TGTGCCAGCAGCGGGTACGAGCGGGGGACGTTCCTAATCTACGAGCAGTACTTC; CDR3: CASSGYERGTFLIYEQYF
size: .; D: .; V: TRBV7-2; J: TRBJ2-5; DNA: TGTGCCAGCAGCTTACTGGCCAGTCCCGAGACCCAGTACTTC; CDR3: CASSLLASPETQYF
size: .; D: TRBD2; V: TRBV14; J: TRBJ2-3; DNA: TGTGCCAGCAGCCGCGGACTAGCCCCCGCAGATACGCAGTATTTT; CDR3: CASSRGLAPADTQYF
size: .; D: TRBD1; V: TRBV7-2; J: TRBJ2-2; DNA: TGTGCCAGCAGCTACCGGACAGGCACCGGGGAGCTGTTTTTT; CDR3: CASSYRTGTGELFF
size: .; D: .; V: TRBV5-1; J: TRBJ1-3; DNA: TGCGCCAGCAGCTTGGAAGGCCCCGCAGGGAGCTCTGGAAACACCATATATTTT; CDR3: CASSLEGPAGSSGNTIYF
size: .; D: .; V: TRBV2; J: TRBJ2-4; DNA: TGTGCCAGCAGTGAATCAAAACCGGGACTCCCTTTGTACTTC; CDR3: CASSESKPGLPLYF
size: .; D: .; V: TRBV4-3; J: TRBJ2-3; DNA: TGCGCCAGCAGCCAAGACCGCTACACAGATACGCAGTATTTT; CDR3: CASSQDRYTDTQYF
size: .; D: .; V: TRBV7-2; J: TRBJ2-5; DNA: TGTGCCAGCAGTCGGACATCCAGGGAGACCCAGTACTTC; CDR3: CASSRTSRETQYF
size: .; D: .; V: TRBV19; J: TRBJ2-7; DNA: TGTGCCACTGGGGGGGGACAGCTTAACTACGAGCAGTACTTC; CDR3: CATGGGQLNYEQYF
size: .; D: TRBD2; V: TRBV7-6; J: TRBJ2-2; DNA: TGTGCCAGCAGCGGTACCAGGACTAGCGGGAGGCAGACGAACACCGGGGAGCTGTTTTTT; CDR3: CASSGTRTSGRQTNTGELFF
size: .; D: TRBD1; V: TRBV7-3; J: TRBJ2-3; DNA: TGTGCCAGCAGCTTAACGTCCCTACAGGGGGCGCCGACAGATACGCAGTATTTT; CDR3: CASSLTSLQGAPTDTQYF
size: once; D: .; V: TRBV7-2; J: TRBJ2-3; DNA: TGTGCCAGCAGCTTACTCCCGGGAACAGATACGCAGTATTTT; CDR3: CASSLLPGTDTQYF
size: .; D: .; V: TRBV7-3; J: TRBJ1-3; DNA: TGTGCCAGCAGCTTAACGTCTGGTTCTGGAAACACCATATATTTT; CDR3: CASSLTSGSGNTIYF
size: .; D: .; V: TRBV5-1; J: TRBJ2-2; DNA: TGCGCCAGCAGCTTGCAGGGAACGGGGACCGGGGAGCTGTTTTTT; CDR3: CASSLQGTGTGELFF
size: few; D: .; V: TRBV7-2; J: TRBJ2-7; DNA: TGTGCCAGCAGCCTCAGAGTTTCCTACGAGCAGTACTTC; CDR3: CASSLRVSYEQYF
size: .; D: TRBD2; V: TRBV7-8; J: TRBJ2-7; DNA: TGTGCCAGCAGCTTACCCCCTTTTGTGAGGCTAGCGGCCTCCTACGAGCAGTACTTC; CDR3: CASSLPPFVRLAASYEQYF
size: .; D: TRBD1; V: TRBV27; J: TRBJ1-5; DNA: TGTGCCAGCAGTTTAGGTGGACAGGCCAATCAGCCCCAGCATTTT; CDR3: CASSLGGQANQPQHF
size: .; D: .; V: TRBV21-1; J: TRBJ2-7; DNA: TGTGCCAGCAGCAAAGCGGGGGACAGGGGTACCTCCTACGAGCAGTACTTC; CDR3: CASSKAGDRGTSYEQYF
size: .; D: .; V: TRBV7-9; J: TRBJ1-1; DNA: TGTGCCAGCAGCTTAGGAGGGATTAGTACTGAAGCTTTCTTT; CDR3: CASSLGGISTEAFF
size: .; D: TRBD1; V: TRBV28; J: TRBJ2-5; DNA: TGTGCCAGCAGTCTCCCGGGACAGGCTTGGGAGACCCAGTACTTC; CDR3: CASSLPGQAWETQYF
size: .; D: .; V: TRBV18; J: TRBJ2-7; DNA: TGTGCCAGCTCACCACCATCCAAAGCCTCCTACGAGCAGTACTTC; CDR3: CASSPPSKASYEQYF
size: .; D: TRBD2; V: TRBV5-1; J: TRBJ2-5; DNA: TGCGCCAGCAGGGGAGAGGGAGGGATACAAGAGACCCAGTACTTC; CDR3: CASRGEGGIQETQYF
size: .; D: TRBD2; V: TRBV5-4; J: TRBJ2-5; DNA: TGTGCCAGCAGCTCCCCTAGCGGGAGTGCAGAGACCCAGTACTTC; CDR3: CASSSPSGSAETQYF